Below are 4 T cell receptor beta chains sequenced from a single sample in a study of blood T cell repertoires in COVID-19. The data were produced by immunoSEQ multiplex PCR, yet TCRdb's version contains in-frame clones alone and is incomplete. The top ten clones hold approximately 8.2% of a sample with 190,000 or so clones, 70% to 90% of them seen once. Sequencing was performed on PBMCs or T cells enriched from blood (not recorded which). All receptors come from a woman under 30 who had recovered from COVID-19.

This clone was counted a few times. The V call is TRBV30, the J call TRBJ2-2; D possibly corresponds to TRBD1 (5 bases). CDR1 is GTSNPN, CDR2 SVGIG, per germline (reference sequence). This CDR3 has 14 amino acids. The V gene lost 3 bases and the J gene lost 2 bases, with 10 bases spanning the gap. The CDR3 DNA reads as TGTGCCTGGAGAAGGGGAATCAACACCGGGGAGCTGTTTTTT. Amino acid sequence: CAWRRGINTGELFF.

V gene TRBV5-1 combines with J gene TRBJ1-6; 8 nucleotides line up with TRBD1. This CDR3 has 20 residues. CDR1 SGHRS and CDR2 YFSETQ come from the germline V gene. V gave up 4 bases and J gave up 0 bases; unmatched junction bases: 15. This CDR3 is CASSMAGTGTFSSYNSPLHF. Here the CDR3 DNA reads TGCGCCAGCAGCATGGCCGGGACAGGAACCTTCAGCTCCTATAATTCACCCCTCCACTTT.

The J gene is TRBJ2-7, the V gene TRBV6-5, with TRBD1 matching 8 bases. The J segment lost 5 bases and the V segment lost 4 bases, leaving 7 bases of the junction unmatched. The CDR3 runs to 14 residues. Germline lookup yields CDR1 MNHEY and CDR2 SVGAGI. The chain's CDR3 is CASSSEQGANEQYF. CDR3 sequence (DNA): TGTGCCAGCAGTTCGGAGCAGGGGGCTAACGAGCAGTACTTC.

The chain carries TRBV6-1 and TRBJ2-7; 8 bases fit TRBD2. J lost 2 bases, V lost 3 bases, and 9 bases had no gene match. Germline V gives CDR1 MNHNS, CDR2 SASEGT. There are 16 residues in the CDR3. CDR3 loop: CASSESPGLGAYEQYF. The CDR3 bases are TGTGCCAGCAGTGAGAGTCCGGGACTAGGAGCCTACGAGCAGTACTTC.